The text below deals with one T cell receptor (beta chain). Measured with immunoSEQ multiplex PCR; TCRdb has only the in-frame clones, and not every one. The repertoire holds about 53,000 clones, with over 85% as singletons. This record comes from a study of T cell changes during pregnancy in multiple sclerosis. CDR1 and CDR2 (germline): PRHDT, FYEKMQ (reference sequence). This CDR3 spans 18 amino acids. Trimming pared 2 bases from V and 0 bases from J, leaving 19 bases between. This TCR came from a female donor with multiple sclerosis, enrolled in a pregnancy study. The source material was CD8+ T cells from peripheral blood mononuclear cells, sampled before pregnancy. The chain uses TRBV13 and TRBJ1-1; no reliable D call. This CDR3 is CASSLTPLFGGVNTEAFF. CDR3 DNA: TGTGCCAGCAGCTTAACCCCCCTTTTCGGCGGGGTGAACACTGAAGCTTTCTTT.